This T cell receptor beta chain was retrieved from a study of blood T cells in healthy people across ages. Combining a sample-barcoded 5' primer with a J-beta primer mix, a second PCR ran for roughly 6 to 12 cycles. MiXCR, applied by TCRdb to the 5' RACE reads, yields one record per CDR3 protein. The data show about 680,000 distinct CDR3 sequences, more than 40% seen once. This clonotype was recorded a few times. Its antigen is unidentified. The CDR3 is 18 amino acids. With 7 bases removed from V and 2 bases from J, the gap between germline ends came to 28 bases. Germline lookup yields CDR1 DFQATT and CDR2 SNEGSKA (reference sequence). Study-level results: No conclusive comparison of naive versus antigen-experienced cells was possible with unsorted PBMCs.

The sequence was collected from an older woman in good health. Sequenced: blood. The genes are TRBV20-1 and TRBJ2-3; tentatively, D is TRBD2 (6 bases). DNA for the CDR3: TGCAGTGTCACACTAAGACGAAAAGCGGGCGTTAACACAGATACGCAGTATTTT. Its protein is CSVTLRRKAGVNTDTQYF.